This T cell receptor beta chain was sequenced for a study of blood T cell repertoires in COVID-19. Study background: Samples of COVID-19 (acute and convalescent) were obtained from the United States, Italy and Spain. PBMCs, B-cell-depleted T cells, or T cells were the source of the cDNA or gDNA that made up the material.

Original processing notes: By means of reference gene primer amplification, nucleated cell counts were estimated. Clones were sequenced by immunoSEQ multiplex PCR, and TCRdb holds only the in-frame ones, with some missing. V and J calls and clone size are as listed in that table; D and trimming were resolved from the DNA. Found here are about 100,000 clones, 84% of them singletons; the top ten hold less than 5%. The CDR3 runs 14 residues. Germline values: CDR1 MNHEY, CDR2 SMNVEV (reference sequence). The ends were cut back, 8 bases at V and 9 bases at J, with 17 bases in the middle. This TCR derives from a human donor in a cohort sampled during active COVID-19. The sequenced sample consisted of peripheral blood. The chain joins TRBV27 to TRBJ1-6; TRBD1 might be the D (5 bases). The CDR3 region is CASGVVPGGSPLHF. The CDR3, as DNA: TGTGCCAGCGGTGTAGTCCCGGGGGGTTCACCCCTCCACTTT.